This record looks at one TCR beta chain sequence and its context. The antigen remains undetermined. The sample originates from a study of beta chain features in type 1 diabetes. Study findings and constraints: The cDNA sequencing approach could over-represent high-TCR-expressing cells.

CDR3 length: 12 residues. Germline CDR1 and CDR2: SGHRS and YFSETQ. V lost 0 bases and J 5 bases, leaving 6 bases between the germline ends. As every portion of the isolated RNA was reverse transcribed, the sequencing read expressed TCRB transcripts. TCRdb's copy holds only in-frame clones and misses some; the assay was immunoSEQ multiplex PCR. The table shows 200,000 to 250,000 clones, with 13% to 15% occurring only once. Sequencing was done on a sample of naive CD4+ T cells from blood. The receptor was isolated from a woman aged 40 to 50 in good health. The genes are TRBV5-1 and TRBJ2-7; perhaps TRBD1 as D (5 bases). This CDR3 reads CASSLDRHEQYF. For the CDR3, the DNA is TGCGCCAGCAGCTTGGACAGGCACGAGCAGTACTTC.